This TCR beta chain was recovered during a study of chemoradiotherapy in HPV16-positive cancers. Regarding this clone: Its antigen is still unknown.

Study conclusions and caveats: In HPV16-positive patients, HPV-responsive T-cell expansion tracked better recurrence-free survival.

Repertoires were sampled repeatedly during chemoradiotherapy. Measured with immunoSEQ multiplex PCR; TCRdb has only the in-frame clones, and not every one. The repertoire includes about 68,000 clones, about nine tenths of them detected once, and around 4.4% sits in the top ten. This specimen consisted of blood, obtained from a patient who underwent chemoradiotherapy. The TCR was taken from a human donor with HPV-associated anogenital cancer.

CDR3 bases: TGTGCCAGCAGTTACCCGCTTGGGGGGACTAATGAAAAACTGTTTTTT. Its protein is CASSYPLGGTNEKLFF. The chain employs TRBV6-6 and TRBJ1-4; D is perhaps TRBD1 (5 bases). V was cut by 2 bases and J by 2 bases, with 12 bases left in between. The CDR3 runs 16 residues. Germline CDR1 MNHNY, CDR2 SVGAGI (reference sequence).